This T cell receptor beta chain derives from a study of T cells in Graves' hyperthyroidism and ophthalmopathy. Study context: Peripheral blood samples were taken at initial diagnosis, prior to any treatment.

Patients aged 18 to 65 with hyperthyroidism were newly diagnosed, with duration under 2 months. Reasons for excluding patients were uncontrolled infection, other autoimmune disease, pregnancy or lactation. This blood was taken when hyperthyroidism was first diagnosed, before any ophthalmopathy symptoms existed. Germline V CDR1 and CDR2: ENHRY, SYGVKD. This CDR3 region has 15 residues. The V and J ends lost 0 bases and 1 base respectively, with 9 bases between them. Amplification of TCR beta CDR3 regions used RNA as the template. Carried out on the TCR CDR3, a first-round RT-PCR used the HTBI primer set. TCRdb analysed the multiplex PCR reads with MiXCR anew, one entry per CDR3 protein. In the table there are around 700,000 distinct CDR3 sequences, about 19% of which are singletons.

The TCR was taken from a woman in her fifties or sixties with Graves' hyperthyroidism that later progressed to Graves' ophthalmopathy. Sequences were obtained from blood. The chain employs TRBV10-3 and TRBJ1-1; weak D call: TRBD1 (5 bases). The CDR3 reads CAISESKGPNTEAFF. Written as DNA, the CDR3 is TGTGCCATCAGTGAGTCGAAGGGGCCGAACACTGAAGCTTTCTTT.